These 28 T cell receptor beta chains share one sample of origin, sequenced in a study of blood T cell repertoires in COVID-19. Assay: immunoSEQ multiplex PCR; the TCRdb copy retains only in-frame clones and omits some. Among about 86,000 clones listed, 75% to 90% were seen once. The source material was peripheral blood. Receptors originate from a woman older than 75 with active or convalescent COVID-19.

The rearrangement links TRBV18 to TRBJ2-2, with D unclear. The CDR3 extends over 16 amino acids. CDR1 KGHSH and CDR2 LQKENI come from the germline V gene. The V end was cut by 2 bases, the J end by 1 base, with 11 bases between. The CDR3 DNA sequence: TGTGCCAGCTCACCAGGTTTCTTCGGGAACACCGGGGAGCTGTTTTTT. Residues: CASSPGFFGNTGELFF.

The chain employs TRBV7-3 and TRBJ2-5, with 8 positions matching TRBD1. Germline V gene lookup returns CDR1 SGHTA and CDR2 FQGTGA. The CDR3 has 13 amino acids. Losses at the gene ends were 10 bases for V and 5 bases for J; bases not matched to a gene: 9. CDR3 residues: CATATGVGETQYF. DNA of the CDR3: TGTGCCACCGCGACAGGGGTTGGGGAGACCCAGTACTTC. The complete variable domain, with remaining parts taken from reference TRBV7-3 and TRBJ2-5, reads GAGVSQTPSNKVTEKGKYVELRCDPISGHTALYWYRQSLGQGPEFLIYFQGTGAADDSGLPNDRFFAVRPEGSVSTLKIQRTERGDSAVYLCATATGVGETQYFGPGTRLLVL.

The V call is TRBV27, the J call TRBJ2-7, with 8 positions matching TRBD1. The V segment lost 1 base and the J segment 6 bases; nucleotides outside the gene matches: 2. This CDR3 is 13 amino acids long. The germline gives CDR1 MNHEY, CDR2 SMNVEV (reference sequence). CDR3 sequence (DNA): TGTGCCAGCAGTTTATTAACAGGGGGCGAGCAGTACTTC. Translation gives CASSLLTGGEQYF.

This chain uses TRBV24-1 with TRBJ2-1; 8 bases match TRBD2. Trimming took 7 bases from V and 5 from J; bases not matched to a gene: 3. The CDR3 has 13 residues. Germline V gives CDR1 KGHDR, CDR2 SFDVKD. The CDR3 nucleotides read TGTGCCACCAGCGGGGGGGCAGACAATGAGCAGTTCTTC. It is translated as CATSGGADNEQFF.

By sample share, this clone is medium-sized. The chain has TRBV18 and TRBJ2-7; D is perhaps TRBD2 (5 bases). The V gene's germline CDR1 is KGHSH and CDR2 LQKENI. V lost 2 bases and J lost 1, with 12 bases in between. The CDR3 spans 15 residues. CDR3 sequence (DNA): TGTGCCAGCTCACCATCTGGAGGATTGTCCTACGAGCAGTACTTC. It translates to CASSPSGGLSYEQYF.

The chain is built from TRBV3-1 (or the pseudogene TRBV3-2) and TRBJ2-4; TRBD2 agrees at 8 bases. This CDR3 has 17 amino acids. J was trimmed by 6 bases and V by 4 bases; bases with no gene match: 14. Germline V lookup: CDR1 LGHDT, CDR2 YNNKEL (reference sequence). For the CDR3, the DNA is TGTGCCAGCAGCCCCCCCCCGGGAGGGCCCTCGGGAAACATTCAGTACTTC. Encoded protein: CASSPPPGGPSGNIQYF.

The V and J genes are TRBV19 and TRBJ1-1, with D possibly matching TRBD1 (6 bases). CDR3 length: 14 residues. V shed 4 bases and J shed 5 bases, with 14 bases lying between them. Germline CDR1 is LNHDA and CDR2 is SQIVND (reference sequence). The CDR3 is CASSTRAGVTEAFF. Written as DNA, the CDR3 is TGTGCCAGTAGTACCCGGGCAGGGGTTACTGAAGCTTTCTTT.

CDR3 in DNA: TGCGCCAGCAGCTTGGGACAGGGGGTGGAAAAACTGTTTTTT. Amino acids: CASSLGQGVEKLFF. The rearrangement uses TRBV4-1 and TRBJ1-4, with TRBD1 matching over 11 bases. V lost 5 bases and J lost 8; bases outside the gene matches: 4. The CDR3 loop spans 14 amino acids. CDR1 is MGHRA, CDR2 YSYEKL, per germline.

J is TRBJ2-1 and V is TRBV11-1; possible D gene TRBD2, 6 bases. The CDR3 runs to 13 residues. V was trimmed by 2 bases and J by 9 bases, leaving 11 bases between them. Germline CDR1 is SGHAT and CDR2 is FQDESV (reference sequence). As DNA, the CDR3 is TGTGCCAGCAGCTTACCGGGACTTACTGAGCAGTTCTTC. Translation: CASSLPGLTEQFF.

The rearrangement joins TRBV5-1 to TRBJ1-1; D uncertain. The germline CDR1 and CDR2 sequences are SGHRS and YFSETQ. This CDR3 region has 12 residues. V lost 3 bases and J 4 bases, leaving 7 bases between the germline ends. The chain's CDR3 is CASSWSGTEAFF. In DNA, the CDR3 is TGCGCCAGCAGCTGGTCAGGCACTGAAGCTTTCTTT.

This clone was counted once. The CDR3 DNA is TGTGCCAGTAGCTCTAGACTAGCGGTCACAGATACGCAGTATTTT. Residues: CASSSRLAVTDTQYF. The rearrangement uses TRBV19 and TRBJ2-3, with TRBD2 matching 9 bases. Losses at the gene ends were 6 bases for V and 2 bases for J; bases not matched to a gene: 6. The CDR3 spans 15 residues. Germline CDR1 reads LNHDA; CDR2 reads SQIVND (reference sequence).

A single count supports this clone. The chain has TRBV19 and TRBJ2-4; TRBD2 agrees at 7 bases. The junction had 13 bases not matched to a gene; V was cut back by 5 bases and J by 0 bases. The germline V gene encodes CDR1 LNHDA and CDR2 SQIVND (reference sequence). The CDR3 runs to 18 residues. CDR3 DNA sequence: TGTGCCAGTAGTCCGAGCGGGGTCCGGGTTCTAGCCAAAAACATTCAGTACTTC. This encodes CASSPSGVRVLAKNIQYF.

This clone appeared a few times. This chain uses TRBV5-1 with TRBJ2-7, with TRBD1 identical over 8 bases. Trimming at V came to 4 bases and at J to 4 bases, leaving 10 bases not matched to a gene. CDR3 size: 15 residues. CDR1 SGHRS and CDR2 YFSETQ come from the germline V gene. The CDR3 reads CASSARGDRGYEQYF. The DNA of the CDR3 is TGCGCCAGCAGCGCACGGGGAGACAGGGGATACGAGCAGTACTTC.

This clone was found many times. V usage is TRBV11-3 and J usage is TRBJ1-4; maybe TRBD1 (6 bases). This CDR3 has 14 residues. V was trimmed by 6 bases and J by 5 bases, leaving 13 bases between them. Per the germline V gene, CDR1 is SGHNT and CDR2 is YENEEA. The CDR3 DNA sequence: TGTGCCAGCAGTAAGACAGGATACAATGAAAAACTGTTTTTT. It codes for CASSKTGYNEKLFF. The full variable domain, with the rest looked up from reference TRBV11-3 and TRBJ1-4, is EAGVVQSPRYKIIEKKQPVAFWCNPISGHNTLYWYLQNLGQGPELLIRYENEEAVDDSQLPKDRFSAERLKGVDSTLKIQPAELGDSAVYLCASSKTGYNEKLFFGSGTQLSVL.

This clone showed up just once. The DNA for the CDR3 is TGTGCCAGCGGTAGGGGCAGCCGCTCCTACGAGCAGTACTTC. Its translation is CASGRGSRSYEQYF. The chain links TRBV11-2 to TRBJ2-7, with D maybe TRBD1 (5 bases). The germline CDR1 and CDR2 sequences are SGHAT and FQNNGV. This CDR3 contains 14 residues. Trimming pared 8 bases from V and 0 bases from J, leaving 14 bases between. Complete variable domain (other parts from reference TRBV11-2 and TRBJ2-7): EAGVAQSPRYKIIEKRQSVAFWCNPISGHATLYWYQQILGQGPKLLIQFQNNGVVDDSQLPKDRFSAERLKGVDSTLKIQPAKLEDSAVYLCASGRGSRSYEQYFGPGTRLTVT.

The J gene is TRBJ1-2, the V gene TRBV5-1; D gene ambiguous. Trimming removed 4 bases at V and 2 bases at J, with 9 bases between. CDR1 and CDR2 from the germline V gene are SGHRS and YFSETQ. The CDR3 is 13 amino acids. The CDR3 reads CASSIDGNYGYTF. The CDR3 region has the DNA TGCGCCAGCAGCATTGACGGGAACTATGGCTACACCTTC.

A single count supports this clone. The gene calls are TRBV10-3 and TRBJ2-7; possibly TRBD1 for D (6 bases). V lost 8 bases, J lost 3 bases, and 11 bases lay in between. CDR1 and CDR2 (germline): ENHRY, SYGVKD. The CDR3 spans 12 residues. CDR3 nucleotides: TGTGCCATCGGGGACACAAGCTACGAGCAGTACTTC. Protein product: CAIGDTSYEQYF.

V and J are TRBV20-1 and TRBJ2-7; 7 nucleotides match TRBD2. Losses at the gene ends were 3 bases for V and 1 base for J; bases not matched to a gene: 12. Germline CDR1 DFQATT, CDR2 SNEGSKA (reference sequence). This CDR3 contains 16 residues. CDR3 sequence (DNA): TGCAGTGCTAGTGCCGGTGGTGCGGGAGCATCCTACGAGCAGTACTTC. It is translated as CSASAGGAGASYEQYF.

The V gene is TRBV7-2, the J gene TRBJ1-2, with TRBD1 matching over 9 bases. V lost 2 bases to trimming and J lost 1 base; unmatched junction nucleotides: 8. Germline loops: CDR1 SGHTA, CDR2 FQGNSA. CDR3 length: 17 amino acids. In DNA form, the CDR3 reads TGTGCCAGCAGCTTACGAACGGGACAGGGATTTAACTATGGCTACACCTTC. Its protein product is CASSLRTGQGFNYGYTF.

The gene calls are TRBV3-1 (or the pseudogene TRBV3-2) and TRBJ2-2; D uncertain. The germline gives CDR1 LGHDT, CDR2 YNNKEL (reference sequence). This CDR3 is built from 14 residues. Trimming pared 2 bases from V and 7 bases from J, leaving 11 bases between. The CDR3 region is CASSQLERSGELFF. The DNA for the CDR3 is TGTGCCAGCAGCCAACTGGAACGGAGCGGGGAGCTGTTTTTT.

The chain is built from TRBV5-1 and TRBJ2-2; 12 nucleotides line up with TRBD2. Losses at the gene ends were 1 base for V and 4 bases for J; bases not matched to a gene: 8. The length of the CDR3 is 18 residues. Per germline, CDR1 SGHRS and CDR2 YFSETQ. CDR3 coding DNA: TGCGCCAGCAGCTTGCTGACTAGCGGGAGCCTTGGCACCGGGGAGCTGTTTTTT. It specifies CASSLLTSGSLGTGELFF. The full variable domain, its missing parts supplied by reference TRBV5-1 and TRBJ2-2, is KAGVTQTPRYLIKTRGQQVTLSCSPISGHRSVSWYQQTPGQGLQFLFEYFSETQRNKGNFPGRFSGRQFSNSRSEMNVSTLELGDSALYLCASSLLTSGSLGTGELFFGEGSRLTVL.

V and J are TRBV27 and TRBJ2-1; 8 nucleotides line up with TRBD2. The CDR3 runs to 14 residues. Losses at the gene ends were 6 bases for V and 3 bases for J; bases not matched to a gene: 4. Germline loops: CDR1 MNHEY, CDR2 SMNVEV (reference sequence). The DNA for the CDR3 is TGTGCCAGCAGGAGGAGCGGGGGCTACAATGAGCAGTTCTTC. This translates into CASRRSGGYNEQFF.

The chain uses TRBV29-1 and TRBJ2-2; 8 bases agree with TRBD1. J lost 6 bases, V lost 2 bases, and 5 bases had no gene match. This CDR3 is built from 14 residues. CDR1 SQVTM and CDR2 ANQGSEA come from the germline V gene. The CDR3 DNA follows: TGCAGCGTTGAAAGAGCAGGGGGCCCCGGGGAGCTGTTTTTT. Translated, it gives CSVERAGGPGELFF.

The chain uses TRBV6-6 and TRBJ2-5; D remains ambiguous. The ends were cut back, 2 bases at V and 2 bases at J, with 15 bases in the middle. The germline CDR1 and CDR2 sequences are MNHNY and SVGAGI (reference sequence). The CDR3 runs 16 residues. The CDR3 loop reads CASSYTLTGFQETQYF. DNA of the CDR3: TGTGCCAGCAGTTACACCCTGACTGGATTTCAAGAGACCCAGTACTTC.

The V gene is TRBV5-1, the J gene TRBJ1-2, with TRBD1 matching 8 bases. The CDR3 length is 15 residues. V was clipped by 4 bases and J by 4 bases; unmatched bases: 9. The germline V gene has CDR1 SGHRS and CDR2 YFSETQ. This CDR3 is CASSPEDRGAYGYTF. CDR3 DNA sequence: TGCGCCAGCAGCCCGGAAGACAGGGGTGCCTATGGCTACACCTTC.

This chain joins TRBV4-3 and TRBJ1-3, with TRBD1 identical over 8 bases. Germline V CDR1 and CDR2: LGHNA, YSLEER. The CDR3 consists of 17 residues. J lost 2 bases, V lost 0 bases, and 6 bases had no gene match. The CDR3 reads CASSQDLGQGTGNTIYF. The CDR3 DNA sequence: TGCGCCAGCAGCCAAGATTTAGGACAGGGTACTGGAAACACCATATATTTT.

V usage is TRBV2 and J usage is TRBJ2-1; 10 bases map to TRBD1. V lost 6 bases to trimming and J lost 7 bases; unmatched junction nucleotides: 21. Germline assignment: CDR1 SNHLY and CDR2 FYNNEI. The length of the CDR3 is 19 residues. The DNA for the CDR3 is TGTGCCAGCAGGCTCCGGGACAGGGGTCCCCACTTCCGAAAGAATGAGCAGTTCTTC. Encoded protein: CASRLRDRGPHFRKNEQFF.

The table lists this clone with a count of one. V usage is TRBV29-1 and J usage is TRBJ1-2; 8 nucleotides align to TRBD1. The CDR3 consists of 12 residues. Germline lookup yields CDR1 SQVTM and CDR2 ANQGSEA. J gave up 3 bases and V 3 bases, and 0 bases lay outside the gene matches. The CDR3 DNA sequence: TGCAGCGTTGAGACAGGGGACTATGGCTACACCTTC. It translates to CSVETGDYGYTF. Combining the CDR3 with reference TRBV29-1 and TRBJ1-2 gives the whole variable domain SAVISQKPSRDICQRGTSLTIQCQVDSQVTMMFWYRQQPGQSLTLIATANQGSEATYESGFVIDKFPISRPNLTFSTLTVSNMSPEDSSIYLCSVETGDYGYTFGSGTRLTVV.